The 30 T cell receptor beta chains presented below share a single source sample, sequenced in a study of T cell repertoires in cytomegalovirus infection. Which antigens these TCRs recognize remains unknown. A single record per CDR3 protein comes from TCRdb applying MiXCR to the reads. The sample holds approximately 910,000 distinct CDR3 sequences; approximately 32% are singletons and the top ten take under 15%. The sequencing used cultured CD8+ T cells from PBMCs, collected from culture after CMV antigen stimulation. These TCRs come from a human donor in good health (CMV status not recorded). Some clones in this sample may be carry-over from other donors' samples.

CDR3 DNA: TGTGCCAGCAGTTTAGGAGGGACTAGCGGGGGCTTCTCCTACAATGAGCAGTTCTTC. This encodes CASSLGGTSGGFSYNEQFF. The chain employs TRBV12-3 or TRBV12-4 and TRBJ2-1, with TRBD2 matching 14 bases. There are 19 residues in the CDR3. V lost 1 base and J lost 0; bases outside the gene matches: 5.

This sequence joins TRBV25-1 and TRBJ1-1; 7 nucleotides match TRBD1. The CDR3 length is 13 residues. The germline V gene encodes CDR1 MGHDK and CDR2 SYGVNS. The V segment lost 5 bases and the J segment 7 bases; nucleotides outside the gene matches: 7. The CDR3 bases are TGTGCCAGCAGTATGAAGGGGGCTCGTGAAGCTTTCTTT. Translating it yields CASSMKGAREAFF.

This sequence joins TRBV27 and TRBJ1-1; no clear D. Trimming removed 0 bases from V and 1 base from J, with 6 bases in between. The germline V gene has CDR1 MNHEY and CDR2 SMNVEV (reference sequence). The CDR3 length is 14 residues. CDR3 sequence (DNA): TGTGCCAGCAGTTTATCTGCGGCGAACACTGAAGCTTTCTTT. Protein sequence: CASSLSAANTEAFF.

The chain is built from TRBV6-6 and TRBJ2-5; 9 bases fit TRBD1. Per germline, CDR1 MNHNY and CDR2 SVGAGI (reference sequence). The CDR3 extends over 15 amino acids. The V segment lost 6 bases and the J segment 5 bases; nucleotides outside the gene matches: 10. CDR3 amino acids: CASSEQGAFLETQYF. In DNA, the CDR3 is TGTGCCAGCAGCGAACAGGGGGCTTTCTTGGAGACCCAGTACTTC.

The chain has TRBV4-2 and TRBJ1-6; D call uncertain. Germline CDR1 is LGHNA and CDR2 is YNFKEQ. Trimming stripped 4 bases from V and 10 bases from J, with 20 bases between. This CDR3 has 16 residues. The CDR3 DNA sequence: TGTGCCAGCAGCCCCCTCAGGCTGGGCCCTGAATCACCCCTCCACTTT. Translated, it gives CASSPLRLGPESPLHF.

V usage is TRBV14 and J usage is TRBJ2-3, with D possibly matching TRBD2 (6 bases). The germline V gene encodes CDR1 SGHDN and CDR2 FVKESK. The length of the CDR3 is 15 residues. V was trimmed by 2 bases and J by 0 bases, leaving 9 bases between them. Here the CDR3 reads CASSQLATSTDTQYF. CDR3 bases: TGTGCCAGCAGCCAACTAGCGACTAGCACAGATACGCAGTATTTT.

Concerning this clonotype: At one of its ends the junction is not consistent with the germline gene, which may arise from a read error. The chain uses TRBV28 and TRBJ2-5; D perhaps matches TRBD1 (7 bases). The germline CDR1 and CDR2 sequences are MDHEN and SYDVKM. CDR3 length: 16 residues. The CDR3 bases are TGTGCCAGCGGTTTATTGCGGGACAGCAGCGAAGAGACCCAGTACTTC. This sequence encodes CASGLLRDSSEETQYF.

This clonotype has a handful of counts. The chain couples TRBV12-3 or TRBV12-4 to TRBJ2-3, with D perhaps matching TRBD1 (5 bases). V was pared by 5 bases and J by 4 bases, with 13 bases between. The CDR3 sequence is 14 residues long. In DNA, the CDR3 is TGTGCCAGCAGTGCAGCAGGGTTCGCAGATACGCAGTATTTT. The encoded protein is CASSAAGFADTQYF.

The chain uses TRBV20-1 and TRBJ2-7; D is unresolved. This CDR3 is 13 amino acids long. V lost 3 bases, J lost 0 bases, and 9 bases lay in between. CDR1 and CDR2 (germline): DFQATT, SNEGSKA (reference sequence). The CDR3 DNA reads as TGCAGTGCTAGGGCAGATAGCTCCTACGAGCAGTACGTC. Translation gives CSARADSSYEQYV.

V usage is TRBV25-1 and J usage is TRBJ2-6; D uncertain. This CDR3 has 15 residues. Trimming cost V 3 bases and J 3 bases, with 9 bases left between them. From germline, CDR1 is MGHDK and CDR2 SYGVNS. CDR3 sequence reads: CASSDTAIGANVLTF. DNA of the CDR3: TGTGCCAGCAGTGATACGGCTATTGGGGCCAACGTCCTGACTTTC. Full variable domain (remainder filled in from reference TRBV25-1 and TRBJ2-6): EADIYQTPRYLVIGTGKKITLECSQTMGHDKMYWYQQDPGMELHLIHYSYGVNSTEKGDLSSESTVSRIRTEHFPLTLESARPSHTSQYLCASSDTAIGANVLTFGAGSRLTVL.

This clonotype has at least ten counts. The V gene is TRBV7-8, the J gene TRBJ2-3; the D gene is possibly TRBD2 (5 bases). V lost 5 bases and J lost 5, with 17 bases in between. This CDR3 has 15 amino acids. Germline CDR1 reads SGHVS; CDR2 reads FQNEAQ. The CDR3 sequence is CASSPRLKVEDTQYF. The DNA for the CDR3 is TGTGCCAGCAGCCCCAGACTAAAGGTGGAAGATACGCAGTATTTT.

V is TRBV7-8 and J is TRBJ1-5; the D is unclear. The length of the CDR3 is 15 residues. Germline CDR1 is SGHVS and CDR2 is FQNEAQ. The V and J ends lost 1 base and 4 bases respectively, with 11 bases between them. The CDR3 spells CASSLEAPGNQPQHF. CDR3 sequence (DNA): TGTGCCAGCAGCTTAGAGGCCCCGGGAAATCAGCCCCAGCATTTT.

This chain uses TRBV19 with TRBJ2-7; no reliable D call. Germline lookup yields CDR1 LNHDA and CDR2 SQIVND (reference sequence). V dropped 3 bases and J dropped 0 bases, with 12 bases sitting between them. This CDR3 contains 15 residues. As DNA, the CDR3 is TGTGCCAGTAGTATGTCGGCAGGCAGCTCCTACGAGCAGTACGTC. Its translation is CASSMSAGSSYEQYV.

The chain uses TRBV24-1 and TRBJ2-1, with 9 nucleotides matching TRBD1. V shed 1 base and J 4 bases; nucleotides not matched to a gene: 4. Looked up from germline, CDR1 is KGHDR and CDR2 is SFDVKD. This CDR3 spans 16 amino acids. Here the CDR3 DNA reads TGTGCCACCAGTGATTTCCGGGACAGGGATTACAATGAGCAGTTCTTC. Translated, it gives CATSDFRDRDYNEQFF.

This clonotype has more than one count but fewer than ten. This chain connects TRBV19 to TRBJ1-2, with 9 bases that match TRBD1. This CDR3 has 14 residues. J gave up 6 bases and V 10 bases, and 12 bases lay outside the gene matches. Germline-derived CDR1 and CDR2 are LNHDA and SQIVND (reference sequence). CDR3 DNA sequence: TGTGCCACCCTCGAGGGACAGGGAGGACATGGCTACACCTTC. As protein: CATLEGQGGHGYTF.

This clonotype was counted between two and nine times. A much larger clone lies a single base off, so this may be a read error. The CDR3 bases are TGTGCCACCAGTGCTCCGGGACAGGGCTACAATGAGCAGTTCTTC. As protein: CATSAPGQGYNEQFF. This sequence joins TRBV24-1 and TRBJ2-1, with 9 bases lining up with TRBD1. The germline V gene has CDR1 KGHDR and CDR2 SFDVKD. CDR3 length: 15 residues. V lost 5 bases and J lost 3; bases outside the gene matches: 4.

This clonotype has only a few counts. The V gene is TRBV6-5, the J gene TRBJ1-1, with D uncertain. In germline, CDR1 is MNHEY, CDR2 SVGAGI. CDR3 size: 15 residues. The ends were cut back, 5 bases at V and 4 bases at J, with 17 bases in the middle. DNA of the CDR3: TGTGCCAGCAGTCCGCAGACAACACTGGGCACTGAAGCTTTCTTT. Translated, it gives CASSPQTTLGTEAFF.

This chain links TRBV20-1 with TRBJ2-1; TRBD2 is a possible D gene (6 bases). V was shortened by 0 bases and J by 0 bases, with 15 bases between the two germline ends. The CDR3 consists of 17 residues. Germline CDR1 reads DFQATT; CDR2 reads SNEGSKA (reference sequence). The CDR3 loop reads CSARDLDGDSSYNEQFF. The CDR3 DNA follows: TGCAGTGCTAGAGATCTGGACGGGGACTCCTCCTACAATGAGCAGTTCTTC.

In this sample, this clonotype turned up a few times. The rearrangement joins TRBV6-5 to TRBJ1-5, with D hard to call. The CDR3 is 15 amino acids. The germline V and J ends were trimmed by 0 bases and 2 bases, with 8 bases remaining between them. Germline loops: CDR1 MNHEY, CDR2 SVGAGI. CDR3 residues: CASSYSGHGNQPQHF. DNA for the CDR3: TGTGCCAGCAGTTACTCAGGGCATGGCAATCAGCCCCAGCATTTT.

The sample holds one count of this clonotype. This chain links TRBV6-6 with TRBJ1-5; D may be TRBD1 (5 bases). Germline assignment: CDR1 MNHNY and CDR2 SVGAGI (reference sequence). This CDR3 is 13 amino acids long. Trimming took 2 bases from V and 8 from J, leaving 10 bases between them. The CDR3 spells CASSYTQGEPQHF. The DNA for the CDR3 is TGTGCCAGCAGTTACACGCAAGGGGAGCCCCAGCATTTT.

This clonotype was picked up a small number of times. The gene calls are TRBV11-2 and TRBJ2-5, with 8 bases that match TRBD2. The CDR3 spans 14 residues. Trimming removed 5 bases from V and 1 base from J; junction bases left unmatched: 3. Germline V gives CDR1 SGHAT, CDR2 FQNNGV. This CDR3 is CASSAGTSQETQYF. The CDR3 DNA sequence: TGTGCCAGCAGCGCCGGGACTAGCCAAGAGACCCAGTACTTC.

The J gene is TRBJ2-1, the V gene TRBV6-2 or TRBV6-3; D unresolved. CDR1 and CDR2 (germline): MNHEY, SVGEGT. Between the trimmed V and J ends, which lost 0 bases and 2 bases, there was a span of 8 bases. The CDR3 is 15 amino acids. The CDR3 coding sequence is TGTGCCAGCAGTTACTCGATCAACGCCTACAATGAGCAGTTCTTC. Translated: CASSYSINAYNEQFF.

This clonotype turned up a few times. CDR3 loop: CSARTGVSYEQYV. CDR3 in DNA: TGCAGTGCTAGAACAGGGGTGTCCTACGAGCAGTACGTC. The rearrangement links TRBV20-1 to TRBJ2-7, with 7 bases aligning to TRBD1. The V gene end was trimmed by 2 bases and the J gene end by 1 base; junction bases not matched to a gene: 2. Germline-derived CDR1 and CDR2 are DFQATT and SNEGSKA (reference sequence). The CDR3 is made up of 13 amino acids.

The V gene is TRBV12-3 or TRBV12-4, the J gene TRBJ1-1, with TRBD1 matching 10 bases. This CDR3 contains 13 residues. With 8 bases clipped from V and 6 bases from J, the junction kept 6 bases outside the gene matches. The CDR3 protein is CASQTGGYPEAFF. The CDR3 DNA follows: TGTGCCAGCCAGACAGGGGGCTATCCTGAAGCTTTCTTT.

The genes are TRBV19 and TRBJ2-1; D may be TRBD1 or TRBD2 (6 bases each). The CDR3 totals 15 residues. CDR1 is LNHDA and CDR2 is SQIVND in the germline V gene (reference sequence). V lost 5 bases and J 5 bases, leaving 16 bases between the germline ends. CDR3 region: CASSVQGGFNNEQFF. CDR3 sequence (DNA): TGTGCCAGTAGTGTACAAGGGGGGTTCAACAATGAGCAGTTCTTC.

In the case of this clonotype: This may be a read error: a much more frequent sequence differs by one nucleotide. The V call is TRBV6-2 or TRBV6-3, the J call TRBJ2-5, with D perhaps TRBD2 (5 bases). Germline V CDR1 and CDR2: MNHEY, SVGEGT. This CDR3 is 11 amino acids long. The ends were cut back, 2 bases at V and 10 bases at J, with 8 bases in the middle. For the CDR3, the DNA is TGTGCCAGCAGTTACATCGGGAACCAGTACTTC. Its translation: CASSYIGNQYF.

The CDR3 is CASRLAGATDTQYF. The CDR3 DNA reads as TGTGCCAGTAGACTAGCGGGGGCGACAGATACGCAGTATTTT. This chain links TRBV27 with TRBJ2-3, with TRBD2 matching over 12 bases. Per germline, CDR1 MNHEY and CDR2 SMNVEV (reference sequence). V gave up 9 bases and J gave up 3 bases; unmatched junction bases: 4. CDR3 length: 14 residues.

The chain couples TRBV7-9 to TRBJ1-6; D is unresolved. CDR1 is SEHNR, CDR2 FQNEAQ, per germline (reference sequence). The CDR3 has 14 residues. The V end lost 5 bases, the J end lost 10 bases, and 15 bases lay between the germline ends. Here the CDR3 reads CASSAPGSRSPLHF. The CDR3 DNA reads as TGTGCCAGCAGCGCACCGGGGTCGCGCTCACCCCTCCACTTT. Full variable domain (outside the CDR3, taken from reference TRBV7-9 and TRBJ1-6): DTGVSQNPRHKITKRGQNVTFRCDPISEHNRLYWYRQTLGQGPEFLTYFQNEAQLEKSRLLSDRFSAERPKGSFSTLEIQRTEQGDSAMYLCASSAPGSRSPLHFGNGTRLTVT.

A few counts support this clonotype. The J gene is TRBJ2-7, the V gene TRBV27; maybe TRBD1 (6 bases). Germline V lookup: CDR1 MNHEY, CDR2 SMNVEV (reference sequence). The ends were cut back, 5 bases at V and 2 bases at J, with 10 bases in the middle. The CDR3 runs to 13 residues. CDR3 in DNA: TGTGCCAGCAGTACAGGGTCCCCCTACGAGCAGTACGTC. Translating it yields CASSTGSPYEQYV.

The sample holds a few counts of this clonotype. CDR3 region: CAAREVDSYEQYF. DNA for the CDR3: TGTGCCGCCCGGGAGGTGGATTCCTACGAGCAGTACTTC. The chain is built from TRBV6-2 or TRBV6-3 and TRBJ2-7; TRBD2 agrees at 7 bases. The CDR3 consists of 13 residues. The ends lost 11 bases at V and 1 base at J; junction bases unmatched: 8. Germline V gene sequence: CDR1 MNHEY, CDR2 SVGEGT.